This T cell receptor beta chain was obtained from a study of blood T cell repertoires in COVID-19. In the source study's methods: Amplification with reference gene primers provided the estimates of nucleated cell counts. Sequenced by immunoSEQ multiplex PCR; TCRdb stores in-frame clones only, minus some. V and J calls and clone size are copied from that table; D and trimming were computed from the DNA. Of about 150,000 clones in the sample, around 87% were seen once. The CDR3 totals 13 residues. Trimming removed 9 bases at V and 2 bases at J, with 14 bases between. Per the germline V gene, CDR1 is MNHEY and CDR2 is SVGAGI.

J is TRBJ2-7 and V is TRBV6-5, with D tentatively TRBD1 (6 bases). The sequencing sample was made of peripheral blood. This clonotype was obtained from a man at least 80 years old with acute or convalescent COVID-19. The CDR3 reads CASHRQETYEQYF. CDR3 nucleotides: TGTGCCAGTCACAGACAGGAGACCTACGAGCAGTACTTC.